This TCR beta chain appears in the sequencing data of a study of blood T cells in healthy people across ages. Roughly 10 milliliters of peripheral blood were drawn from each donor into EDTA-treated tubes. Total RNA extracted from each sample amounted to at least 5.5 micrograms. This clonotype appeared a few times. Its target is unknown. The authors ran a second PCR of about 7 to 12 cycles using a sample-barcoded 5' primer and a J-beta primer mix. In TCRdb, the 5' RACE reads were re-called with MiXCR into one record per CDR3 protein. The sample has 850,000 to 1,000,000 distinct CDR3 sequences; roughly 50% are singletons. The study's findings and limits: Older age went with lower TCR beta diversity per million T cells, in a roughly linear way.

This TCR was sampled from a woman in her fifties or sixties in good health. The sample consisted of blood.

The CDR3 nucleotides read TGTGCCAGCGCCCGGCTGAGGGGCACAGATACGCAGTATTTT. Its translation: CASARLRGTDTQYF. V is TRBV6-2 or TRBV6-3 and J is TRBJ2-3, with a weak D call TRBD2 (5 bases). Trimming removed 8 bases at V and 1 base at J, with 13 bases between. Germline V gene lookup returns CDR1 MNHEY and CDR2 SVGEGT. The CDR3 has 14 amino acids.